This TCR beta chain was retrieved from a study of T cells in Graves' hyperthyroidism and ophthalmopathy. Study summary: The blood sample was taken at first diagnosis, before treatment began.

Findings and caveats of the study: Ophthalmopathy was told apart from stable hyperthyroidism by a 13 V-J model.

This clonotype was recorded a few times. What it binds is not known. This CDR3 region has 15 residues. The junction had 6 bases not matched to a gene; V was cut back by 4 bases and J by 5 bases. Germline V gives CDR1 SGHKS, CDR2 YYEKEE (reference sequence). TCR beta CDR3 sequences were amplified from RNA transcripts. With the HTBI primer set, the TCR CDR3 went through a first round of RT-PCR. TCRdb passed the multiplex PCR reads through MiXCR, listing each CDR3 protein once. Counted here are about 700,000 distinct CDR3 sequences, roughly 15% occurring once; the ten biggest clones make up approximately 10%.

The chain is built from TRBV5-5 and TRBJ2-1; 10 nucleotides align to TRBD2. This TCR came from a woman between 18 and 30 years old with Graves' hyperthyroidism. Material: blood. The CDR3 loop is CASSHLAGDHNEQFF. CDR3 bases: TGTGCCAGCAGCCACCTAGCGGGAGACCACAATGAGCAGTTCTTC.